This T cell receptor (beta chain) was retrieved from a study of cytomegalovirus exposure and HLA in healthy donors. PCR used 60 Vbeta primers and 13 Jbeta primers. Assay used: immunoSEQ multiplex PCR; TCRdb lists only in-frame clones, some missing. Seen here are about 160,000 clones, about 71% observed once, and the top ten hold around 2.8%. The germline CDR1 and CDR2 sequences are MNHEY and SVGAGI. V was clipped by 5 bases and J by 1 base, with 10 bases between them. CDR3 length equals 14 residues. This chain uses TRBV6-5 with TRBJ2-3; D unresolved. This sequence originates from a woman between 25 and 40 years old in good health and CMV-seronegative. The specimen was PBMCs. CDR3 in DNA: TGTGCCAGCAGTGGTTTACGAGGCACAGATACGCAGTATTTT. Translating gives CASSGLRGTDTQYF.